Here is one TCR beta chain with its context. Clones were read by immunoSEQ multiplex PCR, and TCRdb kept only the in-frame ones, dropping some. The data contain roughly 53,000 clones, around 92% of them singletons. The record originates from a study of T cell changes during pregnancy in multiple sclerosis. This TCR derives from a female donor with multiple sclerosis, enrolled in a pregnancy study. Sequencing was performed on CD4+ T cells from peripheral blood mononuclear cells, taken in the third trimester of pregnancy.

The CDR3 nucleotides are TGTGCCAGCAGCCCCGGTGGGACAGCCCAAGAGACCCAGTACTTC. Protein sequence: CASSPGGTAQETQYF. This sequence joins TRBV5-4 and TRBJ2-5; 7 bases align to TRBD1. The J segment lost 1 base and the V segment lost 4 bases, leaving 7 bases of the junction unmatched. The CDR3 runs to 15 residues. The germline V gene has CDR1 SGHNT and CDR2 YYREEE (reference sequence).